Below are 12 T cell receptor beta chains sequenced from a single sample in a study of regulatory T cells in long-lasting Graves disease. Time point in this sample: newly diagnosed GD, antithyroid drugs for less than 3 months. After RNA was extracted from PBMCs, the TCR library was made from it. Arm-PCR of CDR3 regions and iRepertoire HTBI primers were used to build TCR beta libraries. TCRdb passed the multiplex PCR reads through MiXCR, listing each CDR3 protein once. The table lists over 200,000 distinct CDR3 sequences, about 20% of them singletons. Separately, the same data were catalogued under a study of T cells in Graves' hyperthyroidism and ophthalmopathy.

This sample comprised peripheral blood mononuclear cells (PBMCs), obtained at new diagnosis, from a patient treated with antithyroid drugs. The receptors were sampled from a woman aged 25 to 45 with Graves disease.

This clonotype occurred many times. This chain links TRBV7-9 with TRBJ1-1; TRBD1 matches at 7 bases. This CDR3 comprises 15 residues. The V and J ends lost 4 bases and 4 bases, in that order; junction bases with no gene match: 9. Per the germline V gene, CDR1 is SEHNR and CDR2 is FQNEAQ (reference sequence). CDR3 amino acids: CASSYPGGNATEAFF. CDR3 DNA: TGTGCCAGCAGCTACCCAGGGGGAAACGCCACTGAAGCTTTCTTT.

Turning to this clonotype: A much more abundant neighbour one base away suggests this may be a read error. The chain recombines TRBV18 with TRBJ1-4; TRBD1 is a possible D gene (5 bases). Per germline, CDR1 KGHSH and CDR2 LQKENI. CDR3 length equals 16 residues. Trimming cost V 0 bases and J 12 bases, with 20 bases left between them. CDR3 DNA: TGTGCCAGCTCACCACCCCTGACCGACCCGGGGGAAGAACTGTTTTTT. Translated: CASSPPLTDPGEELFF.

This clonotype was observed at least ten times. V is TRBV19 and J is TRBJ1-1; TRBD1 might be the D (6 bases). Trimming pared 4 bases from V and 10 bases from J, leaving 19 bases between. Germline-derived CDR1 and CDR2 are LNHDA and SQIVND (reference sequence). This CDR3 contains 14 residues. This chain's CDR3 is CASSKQQGQMRAFF. CDR3 in DNA: TGTGCCAGTAGTAAACAACAGGGCCAGATGCGAGCTTTCTTT.

The V gene is TRBV7-2, the J gene TRBJ2-3; maybe TRBD1 (6 bases). This CDR3 comprises 16 residues. Germline V gene lookup returns CDR1 SGHTA and CDR2 FQGNSA. V lost 4 bases and J 2 bases, leaving 16 bases between the germline ends. In DNA, the CDR3 is TGTGCCAGCAGCTGGACAGCAGCTGGTGACACAGATACGCAGTATTTT. This translates into CASSWTAAGDTDTQYF.

This sequence joins TRBV11-1 and TRBJ2-3; perhaps TRBD2 as D (6 bases). Deletions cut 6 bases from V and 2 bases from J, with 12 bases between. CDR3 length equals 14 residues. The germline CDR1 and CDR2 sequences are SGHAT and FQDESV (reference sequence). CDR3 loop: CASSNGRDTDTQYF. The DNA for the CDR3 is TGTGCCAGCAGTAACGGGAGAGACACAGATACGCAGTATTTT.

This chain uses TRBV5-1 with TRBJ1-2; TRBD1 might be the D (6 bases). The CDR3 length is 13 residues. Germline V gene lookup returns CDR1 SGHRS and CDR2 YFSETQ. V lost 0 bases to trimming and J lost 9 bases, with 12 bases between them. Here the CDR3 reads CASSLDIGGSYTF. CDR3 coding DNA: TGCGCCAGCAGCTTGGACATAGGGGGTAGCTACACCTTC.

This clonotype has a count of ten or more. This chain joins TRBV11-3 and TRBJ2-3; D is perhaps TRBD2 (7 bases). Germline CDR1 is SGHNT and CDR2 is YENEEA. The length of the CDR3 is 16 residues. With 0 bases removed from V and 1 base from J, the gap between germline ends came to 11 bases. Here the CDR3 reads CASSLEGGAGTDTQYF. For the CDR3, the DNA is TGTGCCAGCAGCTTAGAAGGGGGGGCAGGCACAGATACGCAGTATTTT.

The table lists this clonotype with many counts. J is TRBJ1-1 and V is TRBV9, with D unclear. This CDR3 spans 13 amino acids. Trimming stripped 1 base from V and 1 base from J, with 5 bases between. Per the germline V gene, CDR1 is SGDLS and CDR2 is YYNGEE. The CDR3 protein is CASSVPANTEAFF. The CDR3 DNA sequence: TGTGCCAGCAGCGTACCTGCGAACACTGAAGCTTTCTTT.

This clonotype was counted only a few times. V is TRBV15 and J is TRBJ1-4; maybe TRBD1 (6 bases). The CDR3 totals 17 residues. Trimming removed 5 bases at V and 8 bases at J, with 24 bases between. Germline V gene lookup returns CDR1 LNHNV and CDR2 YYDKDF (reference sequence). The CDR3 region has the DNA TGTGCCACCAGCGCGAGGGGGGAAGTCGAAGGGGAGGAAAAACTGTTTTTT. This encodes CATSARGEVEGEEKLFF.

This clonotype was detected many times. The V call is TRBV5-5, the J call TRBJ2-3; 7 bases are a match to TRBD1. V was pared by 3 bases and J by 0 bases, with 7 bases of the junction left unmatched. Per germline, CDR1 SGHKS and CDR2 YYEKEE (reference sequence). The CDR3 contains 16 residues. Here the CDR3 reads CASSSRRQGSTDTQYF. The CDR3 nucleotides read TGTGCCAGCAGCTCTAGGCGACAGGGCAGCACAGATACGCAGTATTTT. Filled out from reference TRBV5-5 and TRBJ2-3, the complete variable domain reads DAGVTQSPTHLIKTRGQQVTLRCSPISGHKSVSWYQQVLGQGPQFIFQYYEKEERGRGNFPDRFSARQFPNYSSELNVNALLLGDSALYLCASSSRRQGSTDTQYFGPGTRLTVL.

This clonotype was counted between two and nine times. The J gene is TRBJ2-5, the V gene TRBV6-5; 9 bases line up with TRBD2. CDR1 and CDR2 from the germline V gene are MNHEY and SVGAGI. CDR3 length equals 13 residues. After removal of 4 bases from V and 9 bases from J, the junction contained 6 bases not matched to a gene. The CDR3 DNA follows: TGTGCCAGCAGTTTCGGACTAGCGCGGGCCCAGTACTTC. Its protein product is CASSFGLARAQYF.

The table lists this clonotype with many counts. The V call is TRBV18, the J call TRBJ1-2; no clear D. The CDR3 extends over 15 amino acids. V was clipped by 6 bases and J by 8 bases, with 22 bases between them. Germline CDR1 KGHSH, CDR2 LQKENI. Here the CDR3 reads CASSPRPLSLEGYTF. The CDR3 bases are TGTGCCAGCTCTCCCAGGCCCCTATCCTTGGAGGGCTACACCTTC.